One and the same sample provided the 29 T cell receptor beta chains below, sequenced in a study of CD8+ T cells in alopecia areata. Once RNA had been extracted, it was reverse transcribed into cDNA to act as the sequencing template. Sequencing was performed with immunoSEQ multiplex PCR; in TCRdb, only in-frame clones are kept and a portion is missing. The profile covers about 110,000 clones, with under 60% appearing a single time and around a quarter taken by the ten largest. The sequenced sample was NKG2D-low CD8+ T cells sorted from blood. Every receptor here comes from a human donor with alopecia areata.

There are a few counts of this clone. The DNA for the CDR3 is TGCGCCAGCAGCTCCCGACAGGCGGGAGGGCCCCAAAACATTCAGTACTTC. Protein product: CASSSRQAGGPQNIQYF. V is TRBV4-1 and J is TRBJ2-4, with 9 bases that match TRBD2. CDR1 and CDR2 from the germline V gene are MGHRA and YSYEKL. The junction had 13 bases not matched to a gene; V was cut back by 5 bases and J by 5 bases. The CDR3 consists of 17 residues.

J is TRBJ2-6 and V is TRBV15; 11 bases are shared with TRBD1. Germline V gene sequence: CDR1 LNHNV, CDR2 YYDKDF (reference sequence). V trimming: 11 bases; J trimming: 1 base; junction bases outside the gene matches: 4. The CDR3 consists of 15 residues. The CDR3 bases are TGTGCCGCTGGACAGGGGGCTTCTGGGGCCAACGTCCTGACTTTC. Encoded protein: CAAGQGASGANVLTF.

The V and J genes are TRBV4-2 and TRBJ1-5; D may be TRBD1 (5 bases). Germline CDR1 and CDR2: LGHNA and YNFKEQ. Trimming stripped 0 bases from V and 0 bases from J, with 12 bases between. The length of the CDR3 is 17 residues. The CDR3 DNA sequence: TGTGCCAGCAGCCAAGATCACGTGGGGGATAGCAATCAGCCCCAGCATTTT. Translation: CASSQDHVGDSNQPQHF.

As DNA, the CDR3 is TGTGCCAGCAGAGAACTAGCGGGAGGCTACAATGAGCAGTTCTTC. Encoded protein: CASRELAGGYNEQFF. The gene calls are TRBV6-5 and TRBJ2-1; TRBD2 agrees at 12 bases. Unmatched junction bases numbered 3, after V lost 6 bases and J lost 3 bases. The length of the CDR3 is 15 residues. Germline CDR1 and CDR2: MNHEY and SVGAGI.

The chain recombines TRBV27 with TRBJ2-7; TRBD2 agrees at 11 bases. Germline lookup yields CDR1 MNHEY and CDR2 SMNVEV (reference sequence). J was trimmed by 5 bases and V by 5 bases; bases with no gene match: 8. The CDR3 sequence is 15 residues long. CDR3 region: CASSPVAGGRNEQYF. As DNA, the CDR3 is TGTGCCAGCAGTCCCGTAGCGGGAGGGAGGAACGAGCAGTACTTC.

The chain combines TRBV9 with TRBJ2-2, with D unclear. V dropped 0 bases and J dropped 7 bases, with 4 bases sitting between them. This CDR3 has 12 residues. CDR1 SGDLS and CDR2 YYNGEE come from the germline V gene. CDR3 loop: CASSVGIGELFF. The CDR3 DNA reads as TGTGCCAGCAGCGTAGGGATCGGGGAGCTGTTTTTT.

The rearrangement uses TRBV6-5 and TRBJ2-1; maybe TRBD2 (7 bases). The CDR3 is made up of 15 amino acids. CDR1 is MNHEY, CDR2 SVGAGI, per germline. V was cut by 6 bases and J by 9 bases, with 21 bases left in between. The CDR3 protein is CASRTKGGGLGEQFF. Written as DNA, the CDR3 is TGTGCCAGCAGGACGAAGGGGGGAGGACTAGGTGAGCAGTTCTTC.

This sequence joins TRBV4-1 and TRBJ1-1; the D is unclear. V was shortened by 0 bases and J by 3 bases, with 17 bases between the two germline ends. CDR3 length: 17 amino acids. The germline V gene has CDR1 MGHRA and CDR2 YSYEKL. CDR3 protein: CASSQEVVGRPHTEAFF. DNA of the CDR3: TGCGCCAGCAGCCAAGAGGTAGTAGGAAGACCTCACACTGAAGCTTTCTTT.

In DNA form, the CDR3 reads TGTGCCAGCAGTTCATCGGGCCTTCTCGAGCAGTACTTC. This translates into CASSSSGLLEQYF. The genes are TRBV2 and TRBJ2-7; D unclear. The V end was cut by 5 bases, the J end by 6 bases, with 14 bases between. This CDR3 has 13 residues. CDR1 is SNHLY, CDR2 FYNNEI, per germline.

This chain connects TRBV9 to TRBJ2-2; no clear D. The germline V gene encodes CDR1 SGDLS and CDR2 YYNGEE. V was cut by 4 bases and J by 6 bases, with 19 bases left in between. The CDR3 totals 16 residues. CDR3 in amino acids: CASSPRTTGGPGELFF. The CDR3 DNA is TGTGCCAGCAGCCCCAGGACCACGGGTGGTCCCGGGGAGCTGTTTTTT.

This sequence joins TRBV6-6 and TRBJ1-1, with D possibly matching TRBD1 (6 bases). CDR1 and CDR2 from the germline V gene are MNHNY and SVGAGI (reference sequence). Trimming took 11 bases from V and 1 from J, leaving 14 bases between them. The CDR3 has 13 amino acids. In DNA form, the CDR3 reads TGTGCCGCCAACAGGGTGCGGAACACTGAAGCTTTCTTT. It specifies CAANRVRNTEAFF.

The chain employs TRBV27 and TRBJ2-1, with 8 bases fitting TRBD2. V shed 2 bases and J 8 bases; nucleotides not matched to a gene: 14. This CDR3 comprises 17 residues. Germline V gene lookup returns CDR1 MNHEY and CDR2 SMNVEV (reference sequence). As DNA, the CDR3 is TGTGCCAGCAGTTTACTTGGACTAGCACCGATAGTCGATGAGCAGTTCTTC. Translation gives CASSLLGLAPIVDEQFF.

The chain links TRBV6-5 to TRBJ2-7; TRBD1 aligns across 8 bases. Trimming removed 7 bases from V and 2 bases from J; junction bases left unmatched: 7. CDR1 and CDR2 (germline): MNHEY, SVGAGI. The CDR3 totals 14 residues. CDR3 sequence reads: CASKLGTGTYEQYF. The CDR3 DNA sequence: TGTGCCAGCAAGTTGGGGACAGGTACCTACGAGCAGTACTTC.

CDR3 sequence (DNA): TGTGCCAGCAGTTTTTTCATGGAGCAGTTCTTC. It encodes CASSFFMEQFF. This chain connects TRBV28 to TRBJ2-1; D unresolved. This CDR3 contains 11 residues. Germline CDR1 MDHEN, CDR2 SYDVKM. Trimming pared 3 bases from V and 10 bases from J, leaving 7 bases between.

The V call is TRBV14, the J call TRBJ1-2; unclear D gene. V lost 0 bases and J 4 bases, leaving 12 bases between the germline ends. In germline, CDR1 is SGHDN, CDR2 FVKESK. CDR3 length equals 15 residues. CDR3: CASSQDLGQSYGYTF. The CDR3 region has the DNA TGTGCCAGCAGCCAAGATTTGGGCCAAAGCTATGGCTACACCTTC.

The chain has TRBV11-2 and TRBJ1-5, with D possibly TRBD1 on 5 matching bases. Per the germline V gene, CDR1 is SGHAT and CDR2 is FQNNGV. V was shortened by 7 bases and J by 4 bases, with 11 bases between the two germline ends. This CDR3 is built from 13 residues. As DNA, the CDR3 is TGTGCCAGCACCTGGGGGGTAAATCAGCCCCAGCATTTT. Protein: CASTWGVNQPQHF.

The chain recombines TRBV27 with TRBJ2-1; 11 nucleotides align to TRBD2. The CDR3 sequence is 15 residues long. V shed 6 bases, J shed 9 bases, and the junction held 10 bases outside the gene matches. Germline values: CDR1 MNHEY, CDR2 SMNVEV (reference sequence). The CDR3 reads CASSWGSGRDAEQFF. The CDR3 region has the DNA TGTGCCAGCAGCTGGGGTAGCGGGAGGGATGCTGAGCAGTTCTTC.

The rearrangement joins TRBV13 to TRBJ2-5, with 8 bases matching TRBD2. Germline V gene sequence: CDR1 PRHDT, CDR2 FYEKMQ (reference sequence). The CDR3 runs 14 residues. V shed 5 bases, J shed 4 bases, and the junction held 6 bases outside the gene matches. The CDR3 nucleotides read TGTGCCAGCAGCCACCGGGAGGGGAGAGAGACCCAGTACTTC. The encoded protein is CASSHREGRETQYF.

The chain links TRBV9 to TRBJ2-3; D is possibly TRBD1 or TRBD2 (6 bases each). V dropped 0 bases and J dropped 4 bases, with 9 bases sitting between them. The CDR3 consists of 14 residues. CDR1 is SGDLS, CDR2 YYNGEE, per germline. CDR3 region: CASSVDGGPDTQYF. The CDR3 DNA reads TGTGCCAGCAGCGTAGATGGGGGGCCAGATACGCAGTATTTT.

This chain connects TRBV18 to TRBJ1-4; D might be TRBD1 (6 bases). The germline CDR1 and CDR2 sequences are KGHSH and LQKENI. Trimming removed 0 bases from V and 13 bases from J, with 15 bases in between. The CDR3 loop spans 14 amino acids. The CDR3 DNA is TGTGCCAGCTCACCACCGGGACAACTCTCAGGACTGTTTTTT. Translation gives CASSPPGQLSGLFF.

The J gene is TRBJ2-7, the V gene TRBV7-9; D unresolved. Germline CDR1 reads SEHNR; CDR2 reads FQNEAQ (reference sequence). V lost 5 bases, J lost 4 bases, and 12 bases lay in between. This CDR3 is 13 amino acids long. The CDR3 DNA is TGTGCCAGCAGCCGAAACGAACAGTACGAGCAGTACTTC. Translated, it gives CASSRNEQYEQYF.

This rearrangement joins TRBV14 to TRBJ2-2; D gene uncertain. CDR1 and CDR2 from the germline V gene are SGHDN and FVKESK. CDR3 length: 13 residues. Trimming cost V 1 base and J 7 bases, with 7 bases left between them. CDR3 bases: TGTGCCAGCAGCCAAGCGTCACTCGGGGAGCTGTTTTTT. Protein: CASSQASLGELFF.

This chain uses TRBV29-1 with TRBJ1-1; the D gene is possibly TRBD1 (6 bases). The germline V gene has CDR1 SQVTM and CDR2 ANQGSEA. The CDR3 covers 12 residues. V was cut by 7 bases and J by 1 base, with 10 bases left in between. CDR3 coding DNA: TGCAGCGCTGGGGGGCAGAACACTGAAGCTTTCTTT. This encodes CSAGGQNTEAFF.

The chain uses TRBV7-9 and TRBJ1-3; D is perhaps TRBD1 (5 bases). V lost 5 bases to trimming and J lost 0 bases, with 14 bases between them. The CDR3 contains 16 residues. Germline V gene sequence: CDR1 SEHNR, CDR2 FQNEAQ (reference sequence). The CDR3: CASSTPGAVSGNTIYF. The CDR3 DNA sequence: TGTGCCAGCAGCACTCCCGGGGCCGTCTCTGGAAACACCATATATTTT.

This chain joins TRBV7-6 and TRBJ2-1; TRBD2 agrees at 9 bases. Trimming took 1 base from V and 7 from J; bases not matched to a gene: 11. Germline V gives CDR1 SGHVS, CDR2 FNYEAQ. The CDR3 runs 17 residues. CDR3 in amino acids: CASSLESAGGPGNEQFF. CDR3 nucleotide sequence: TGTGCCAGCAGCTTAGAGTCTGCGGGAGGGCCGGGAAATGAGCAGTTCTTC.

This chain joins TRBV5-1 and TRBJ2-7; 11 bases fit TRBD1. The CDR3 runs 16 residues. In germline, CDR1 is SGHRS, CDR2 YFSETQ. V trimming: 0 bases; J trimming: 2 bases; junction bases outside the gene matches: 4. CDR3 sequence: CASSLGDRGIAYEQYF. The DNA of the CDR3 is TGCGCCAGCAGCTTGGGGGACAGGGGGATTGCCTACGAGCAGTACTTC.

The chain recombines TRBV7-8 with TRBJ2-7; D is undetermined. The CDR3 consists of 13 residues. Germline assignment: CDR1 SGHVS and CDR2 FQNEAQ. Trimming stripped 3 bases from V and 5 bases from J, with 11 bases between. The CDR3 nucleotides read TGTGCCAGCAGCTTTAGGAGCACAAACGAGCAGTACTTC. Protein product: CASSFRSTNEQYF.

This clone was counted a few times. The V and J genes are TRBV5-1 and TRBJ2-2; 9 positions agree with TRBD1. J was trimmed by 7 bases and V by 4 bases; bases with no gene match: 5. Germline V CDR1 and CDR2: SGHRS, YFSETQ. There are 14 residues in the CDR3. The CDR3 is CASSPDRGDGELFF. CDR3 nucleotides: TGCGCCAGCAGCCCGGACAGGGGAGACGGGGAGCTGTTTTTT.

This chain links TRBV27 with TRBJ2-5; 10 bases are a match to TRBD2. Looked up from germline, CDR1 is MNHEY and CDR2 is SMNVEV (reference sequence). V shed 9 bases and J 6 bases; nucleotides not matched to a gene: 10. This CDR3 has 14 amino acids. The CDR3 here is CASAGAGGIKTQYF. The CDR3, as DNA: TGTGCCAGTGCCGGAGCGGGAGGGATTAAGACCCAGTACTTC.